The 7 T cell receptor beta chains below come from one sample, sequenced in a study of T cell responses to AZD1222 COVID-19 vaccine. TCRdb keeps only in-frame clones here, not all; method: immunoSEQ multiplex PCR. The sample yields 90,000 to 95,000 clones, 88% seen once. Source: peripheral blood, taken 28 days after the second AZD1222 dose. The receptors stem from an adult who received the AZD1222 COVID-19 vaccine.

V gene TRBV7-8 combines with J gene TRBJ2-7, with D perhaps assigned TRBD1 or TRBD2 (7 bases each). This CDR3 is 15 amino acids long. Trimming pared 6 bases from V and 4 bases from J, leaving 19 bases between. The germline V gene encodes CDR1 SGHVS and CDR2 FQNEAQ. The CDR3 protein is CASSQPRGGGYEQYF. The CDR3 bases are TGTGCCAGCAGTCAACCCAGGGGGGGAGGGTACGAGCAGTACTTC.

The V call is TRBV7-3, the J call TRBJ2-3, with D hard to call. CDR1 and CDR2 from the germline V gene are SGHTA and FQGTGA. V lost 5 bases and J lost 0, with 9 bases in between. The CDR3 extends over 14 amino acids. CDR3 amino acids: CASSLQQSTDTQYF. The DNA of the CDR3 is TGTGCCAGCAGCCTTCAACAAAGCACAGATACGCAGTATTTT.

The V gene is TRBV19, the J gene TRBJ2-5; 9 bases fit TRBD1. The junction had 5 bases not matched to a gene; V was cut back by 6 bases and J by 0 bases. The CDR3 loop spans 15 amino acids. Germline V CDR1 and CDR2: LNHDA, SQIVND (reference sequence). The DNA of the CDR3 is TGTGCCAGTAGCAGGCGGGACAGGGACCAAGAGACCCAGTACTTC. This encodes CASSRRDRDQETQYF.

This rearrangement joins TRBV30 to TRBJ2-2, with D uncertain. V lost 4 bases and J 2 bases, leaving 8 bases between the germline ends. Germline V gene lookup returns CDR1 GTSNPN and CDR2 SVGIG (reference sequence). This CDR3 contains 13 residues. This CDR3 reads CAWTGFNTGELFF. CDR3 nucleotides: TGTGCCTGGACTGGGTTTAACACCGGGGAGCTGTTTTTT.

This CDR3 reads CASSIRTDRVNYGYTF. The CDR3 DNA reads as TGTGCCAGTAGTATCCGGACCGACAGGGTGAACTATGGCTACACCTTC. The chain joins TRBV19 to TRBJ1-2, with TRBD1 matching over 7 bases. The CDR3 runs to 16 residues. Per germline, CDR1 LNHDA and CDR2 SQIVND (reference sequence). The trim removed 3 bases at V and 2 bases at J, leaving 9 bases unmatched.

This rearrangement joins TRBV18 to TRBJ2-4; unclear D gene. Trimming shortened V by 5 bases and J by 6 bases, and 8 bases separated the two germline ends. Germline CDR1 reads KGHSH; CDR2 reads LQKENI. The CDR3 totals 12 residues. Here the CDR3 reads CASSADGNIQYF. CDR3 bases: TGTGCCAGCTCAGCGGACGGAAACATTCAGTACTTC.

The chain is built from TRBV24-1 and TRBJ1-4; no firm D call. The CDR3 covers 15 residues. V was clipped by 5 bases and J by 5 bases, with 14 bases between them. CDR1 is KGHDR, CDR2 SFDVKD, per germline. DNA of the CDR3: TGTGCCACCAGTGGAGAAGGTGGCCCAAATGAAAAACTGTTTTTT. Its protein product is CATSGEGGPNEKLFF.